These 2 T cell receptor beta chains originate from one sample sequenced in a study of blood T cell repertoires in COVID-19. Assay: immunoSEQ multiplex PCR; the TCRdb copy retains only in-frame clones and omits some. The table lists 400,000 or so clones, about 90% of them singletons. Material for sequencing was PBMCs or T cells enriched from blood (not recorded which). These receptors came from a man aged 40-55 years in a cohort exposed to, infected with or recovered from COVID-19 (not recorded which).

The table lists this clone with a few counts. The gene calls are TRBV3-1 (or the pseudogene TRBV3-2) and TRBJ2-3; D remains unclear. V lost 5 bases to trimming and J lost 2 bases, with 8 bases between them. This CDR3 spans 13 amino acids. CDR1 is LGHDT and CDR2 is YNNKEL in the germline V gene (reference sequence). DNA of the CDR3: TGTGCCAGCAGCGAGCGAGCCACAGATACGCAGTATTTT. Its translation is CASSERATDTQYF.

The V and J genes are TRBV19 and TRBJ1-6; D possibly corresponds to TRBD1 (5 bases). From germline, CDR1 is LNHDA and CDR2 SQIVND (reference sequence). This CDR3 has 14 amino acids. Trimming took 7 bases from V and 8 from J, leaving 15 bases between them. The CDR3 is CASTVRRGDSPLHF. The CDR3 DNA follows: TGTGCCAGTACCGTCCGGCGGGGGGATTCACCCCTCCACTTT.